This T cell receptor beta chain derives from a study of blood T cell repertoires in COVID-19. Across the study: Nucleic acid was either cDNA or gDNA, and it came from T cells, B-cell-depleted T cells, or PBMCs.

Only one count was recorded for this clone. TCRdb's table, derived via immunoSEQ multiplex PCR, lists solely in-frame clones and lacks some. The table has roughly 76,000 clones, 90% seen once. Germline V gene data show CDR1 as SGDLS and CDR2 as YYNGEE. V was clipped by 0 bases and J by 5 bases, with 9 bases between them. The CDR3 contains 14 residues. The sequenced sample was peripheral blood. This chain joins TRBV9 and TRBJ2-1, with a possible D match to TRBD2 (6 bases). The source is a man aged 45-65 years with acute or convalescent COVID-19. The CDR3 is CASSVDLAHNEQFF. The CDR3 DNA follows: TGTGCCAGCAGCGTAGATCTAGCGCACAATGAGCAGTTCTTC.